This TCR beta chain was observed in a study of shared clonotypes between healthy human individuals. Assay: immunoSEQ multiplex PCR; the TCRdb copy retains only in-frame clones and omits some. The sample holds around 940,000 clones, approximately 80% seen once. Partitioning of CD4+ cells yielded a CD45RA+ naive subset and a CD45RA-negative memory subset. This TCR came from a man between 18 and 35 years old in good health. Material: memory CD4+ T cells sorted from blood. Subset described: CD45RA-negative fraction.

CDR3 protein: CASTVSRMDNEQFF. The CDR3 DNA follows: TGTGCCAGCACCGTATCCCGTATGGACAATGAGCAGTTCTTC. V usage is TRBV7-9 and J usage is TRBJ2-1; no definite D call. Between the trimmed V and J ends, which lost 7 bases and 5 bases, there was a span of 15 bases. CDR3 size: 14 residues. Germline V gene data show CDR1 as SEHNR and CDR2 as FQNEAQ (reference sequence).